This T cell receptor (beta chain) was identified in a study of immune reconstitution after stem cell transplant in scleroderma. The germline V gene has CDR1 SNHLY and CDR2 FYNNEI. Germline trimming cut 7 bases from V and 5 bases from J; bases unmatched to any gene: 12. The CDR3 contains 16 residues. This clonotype was counted between two and nine times. TCRdb processed the RT-PCR reads anew with MiXCR; each CDR3 protein has one entry. Found here are roughly 5,000 distinct CDR3 sequences, 6.5% to 10% of them singletons; the top ten hold about a tenth. The chain links TRBV2 to TRBJ2-5, with 11 positions matching TRBD2. The receptor was isolated from a male donor with systemic sclerosis. Specimen collection occurred before or after autologous hematopoietic stem cell transplantation (not recorded which). As DNA, the CDR3 is TGTGCCAGCACGGGGACTAGCGGTTCCTTCGGGGAGACCCAGTACTTC. Its protein is CASTGTSGSFGETQYF.